This T cell receptor (beta chain) appears in the sequencing data of a study of CD8 T cells in ankylosing spondylitis. The CDR3 runs to 20 residues. V shed 5 bases, J shed 0 bases, and the junction held 14 bases outside the gene matches. Germline CDR1 and CDR2: LGHDT and YNNKEL (reference sequence). Preparation of TCR beta libraries was done by quantitative 5'-RACE with molecular barcodes. TCRdb analysed the 5' RACE reads with MiXCR anew, one entry per CDR3 protein. The sample includes about 750,000 distinct CDR3 sequences, around 17% seen only once; the top ten take about 20%. Study results and caveats: Ankylosing spondylitis blood appeared to be characterized by a TCR beta motif of roughly eight highly homologous variants. Previously reported in reactive arthritis synovial fluid and blood were some of the motif variants. Those disease-linked clones were CD8+; they were also relatively rare in peripheral blood.

This clonotype was seen only a few times. The antigen remains unidentified. This receptor was taken from a male donor with ankylosing spondylitis. Sequenced input: blood, either unsorted or a sorted T cell fraction (not recorded which). The J gene is TRBJ2-2, the V gene TRBV3-1, with TRBD2 identical over 11 bases. This CDR3 reads CASSYQIGTSGHTNTGELFF. CDR3 DNA: TGTGCCAGCAGCTATCAGATCGGGACTAGCGGCCATACGAACACCGGGGAGCTGTTTTTT.